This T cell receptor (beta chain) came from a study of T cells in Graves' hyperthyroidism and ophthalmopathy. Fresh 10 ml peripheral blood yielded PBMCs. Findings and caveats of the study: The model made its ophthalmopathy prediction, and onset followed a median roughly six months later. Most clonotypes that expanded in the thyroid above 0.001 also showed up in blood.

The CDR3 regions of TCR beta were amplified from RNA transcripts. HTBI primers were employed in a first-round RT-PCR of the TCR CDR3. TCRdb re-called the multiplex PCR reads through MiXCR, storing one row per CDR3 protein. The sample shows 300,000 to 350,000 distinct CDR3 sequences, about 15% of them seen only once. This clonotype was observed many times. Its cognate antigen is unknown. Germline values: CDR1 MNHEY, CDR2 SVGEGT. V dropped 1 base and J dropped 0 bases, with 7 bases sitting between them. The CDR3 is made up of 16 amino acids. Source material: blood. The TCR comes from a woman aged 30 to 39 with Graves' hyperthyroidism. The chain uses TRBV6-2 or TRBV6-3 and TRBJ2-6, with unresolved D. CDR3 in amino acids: CASSYFSYSGANVLTF. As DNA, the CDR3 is TGTGCCAGCAGTTACTTCTCGTACTCTGGGGCCAACGTCCTGACTTTC.